This TCR beta chain was found in a study of blood T cell repertoires in COVID-19. In the study overall: COVID-19 samples collected from the United States, Italy and Spain covered acute and convalescent phases. In each case, the material was cDNA or gDNA derived from T cells, B-cell-depleted T cells, or PBMCs.

This CDR3 region has 17 residues. Trimming cost V 3 bases and J 4 bases; bases outside gene matches: 10. Germline CDR1 is SGHTA and CDR2 is FQGNSA. The data were produced by immunoSEQ multiplex PCR, yet TCRdb's version contains in-frame clones alone and is incomplete. Of 130,000 to 150,000 clones listed, 88% are singletons. This receptor was obtained from a woman between 45 and 65 years old with acute or convalescent COVID-19. V gene TRBV7-2 combines with J gene TRBJ2-3, with TRBD2 matching 10 bases. Source material: peripheral blood. Here the CDR3 reads CASSFPAGTSVADTQYF. The DNA for the CDR3 is TGTGCCAGCAGCTTTCCAGCCGGGACTAGCGTTGCAGATACGCAGTATTTT.